This TCR beta chain was sequenced for a study of technical replicates of blood from a handful of donors (dated by TCRdb to the late 2010s). The germline V gene sets CDR1 to SGHRS and CDR2 to YFSETQ. The CDR3 numbers 14 residues from cysteine through phenylalanine. Of the read, only the CDR3 DNA is kept; its 42 bases are in frame from base 1. V is clipped by 0 bases and J by 4 bases, and the sequence between their germline boundaries is 10 bases long. Library method: the immunoSEQ multiplex PCR assay. The immuneACCESS repertoire file appears here via TCRdb, limited to in-frame rearrangements. These files lack a portion of the clones; in checked studies, under half of the deficit traces to unresolved V genes, and the cause of the others is not known. This sample comprises roughly 62,000 clones, 90% to 95% of them detected only once. 3.5% to 5% of the sample belongs to the ten largest clones. Note on this clone: The target of this receptor is not known. It has no much larger one-base neighbor in the sample; base qualities were not kept.

Sequencing input: PBMCs. The TCR originated in a human donor in good health. Some clones in this sample may be carry-over from other donors' samples. The rearranged segments are TRBV5-1 and TRBJ1-1; the D gene lacks a confident call. This receptor has the CDR3 CASSLGWGGTEAFF. The nucleotide sequence is given as TGCGCCAGCAGCTTGGGTTGGGGAGGCACTGAAGCTTTCTTT. The reference TRBV5-1 and TRBJ1-1 proteins fill in what lies around the CDR3, so the full variable domain reads KAGVTQTPRYLIKTRGQQVTLSCSPISGHRSVSWYQQTPGQGLQFLFEYFSETQRNKGNFPGRFSGRQFSNSRSEMNVSTLELGDSALYLCASSLGWGGTEAFFGQGTRLTVV.